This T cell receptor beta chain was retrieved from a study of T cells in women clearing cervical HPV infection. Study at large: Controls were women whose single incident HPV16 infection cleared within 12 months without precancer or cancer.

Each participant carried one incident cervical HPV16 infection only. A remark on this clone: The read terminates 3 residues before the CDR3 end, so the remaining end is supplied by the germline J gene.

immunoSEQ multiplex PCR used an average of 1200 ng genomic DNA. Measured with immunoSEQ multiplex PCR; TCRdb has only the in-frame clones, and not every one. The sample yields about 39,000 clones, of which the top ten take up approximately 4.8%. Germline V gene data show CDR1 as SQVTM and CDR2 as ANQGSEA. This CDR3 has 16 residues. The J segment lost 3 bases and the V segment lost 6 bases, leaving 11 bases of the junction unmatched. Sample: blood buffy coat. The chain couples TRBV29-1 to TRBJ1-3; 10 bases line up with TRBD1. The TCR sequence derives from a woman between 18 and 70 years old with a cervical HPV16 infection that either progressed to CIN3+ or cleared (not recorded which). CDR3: CSVEYRDRGLGNTIYF. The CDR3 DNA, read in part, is TGCAGCGTAGAATACCGGGACAGGGGCCTTGGAAACACC.